Listed below are T cell receptor beta chains from one sample, sequenced in a study of STAT5B mutations in CD4+ large granular lymphocyte leukemia. Libraries were prepared by immunoSEQ multiplex PCR; TCRdb keeps only in-frame clonotypes and omits some of them. The sample has about 33,000 clones; more than 80% are singletons. The sequenced sample consisted of CD4+ T cells from blood buffy coats. These receptors came from a human donor in good health. The CDR3 runs from the conserved cysteine through the conserved F or W.

cdr3_length j_call v_call cdr3_aa
16 TRBJ1-4 TRBV28 CASSLGPPRLNEKLFF
13 TRBJ2-2 TRBV29-1 CSSIKEATGELFF
15 TRBJ1-2 TRBV27 CASSFSWTGGYGYTF
17 TRBJ2-6 TRBV5-1 CASSFGAGLSVGNVLTF
15 TRBJ2-5 TRBV9 CASSVGSGSSETQYF
15 TRBJ2-7 TRBV2 CASSERGQDPYEQYF
15 TRBJ2-5 TRBV9 CASSVNRGRGETQYF
14 TRBJ2-2 TRBV19 CASRSRFSAGELFF
15 TRBJ1-5 TRBV9 CASSVIFGGGQPQHF
15 TRBJ2-5 TRBV14 CASSQPGQGRKTQYF
13 TRBJ2-1 TRBV6-5 CASSYDRADEQFF
15 TRBJ1-6 TRBV11-2 CASSLAGQQTSPLHF
14 TRBJ1-2 TRBV28 CASTRTGGGYGYTF
14 TRBJ2-7 TRBV4-3 CAIYREELHYEQYF
15 TRBJ2-1 TRBV18 CASSQNADYSNEQFF
13 TRBJ1-3 TRBV28 CAGRGNSGNTIYF
14 TRBJ1-5 TRBV6-1 CASRATVGNQPQHF
14 TRBJ2-5 TRBV4-3 CASSRGRGQETQYF
11 TRBJ2-7 TRBV10-3 CAISADHEQYF
12 TRBJ2-1 TRBV11-2 CASSRWGNEQFF
13 TRBJ2-7 TRBV7-2 CASSLPSGYEQYF